The entry that follows covers one T cell receptor beta chain sequence. Its target is not known. The data are from a study of T cell repertoires in cytomegalovirus infection. Across the study: Recently identified HLA-C-restricted CMV epitopes and well-studied HLA-B-restricted CMV epitopes were used by the study.

TCRdb analysed the reads with MiXCR anew, one entry per CDR3 protein. The sample yields around 900,000 distinct CDR3 sequences, roughly 30% seen once. V shed 0 bases, J shed 6 bases, and the junction held 8 bases outside the gene matches. The CDR3 extends over 16 amino acids. Looked up from germline, CDR1 is SGHKS and CDR2 is YYEKEE (reference sequence). This TCR came from a human donor in good health (CMV status not recorded). Some clones in this sample may be carry-over from other donors' samples. The material sequenced was cultured CD8+ T cells from PBMCs, taken from culture after CMV antigen stimulation. The chain is built from TRBV5-5 and TRBJ2-3; 9 nucleotides line up with TRBD2. Written as DNA, the CDR3 is TGTGCCAGCAGCTTGGCCGCGGGGGGGCCCTTTGATACGCAGTATTTT. It yields the protein CASSLAAGGPFDTQYF. The full variable domain, completed using reference TRBV5-5 and TRBJ2-3, is DAGVTQSPTHLIKTRGQQVTLRCSPISGHKSVSWYQQVLGQGPQFIFQYYEKEERGRGNFPDRFSARQFPNYSSELNVNALLLGDSALYLCASSLAAGGPFDTQYFGPGTRLTVL.